What follows are 2 T cell receptor beta chains derived from one specimen sequenced in a study of T cell responses to AZD1222 COVID-19 vaccine. Here immunoSEQ multiplex PCR was the method, and the copy in TCRdb shows in-frame clones only, minus some. The table lists 150,000 to 200,000 clones, 85% to 95% of them singletons. The material sequenced was peripheral blood, taken 28 days after the second AZD1222 dose. These receptors were collected from an adult who received the AZD1222 COVID-19 vaccine.

DNA of the CDR3: TGTGCCAGCAGTGGACTACTCGAGCAGTACTTC. Protein: CASSGLLEQYF. The V and J genes are TRBV2 and TRBJ2-7, with D tentatively TRBD2 (5 bases). CDR1 and CDR2 (germline): SNHLY, FYNNEI. The germline V and J ends were trimmed by 4 bases and 6 bases, with 7 bases remaining between them. The CDR3 totals 11 residues.

The gene calls are TRBV5-5 and TRBJ1-2; a possible D gene is TRBD1 (6 bases). This CDR3 is built from 14 residues. Germline loops: CDR1 SGHKS, CDR2 YYEKEE (reference sequence). The V end lost 4 bases, the J end lost 1 base, and 11 bases lay between the germline ends. CDR3 residues: CASSRDIDNYGYTF. The CDR3 bases are TGTGCCAGCAGCCGGGACATAGATAACTATGGCTACACCTTC.